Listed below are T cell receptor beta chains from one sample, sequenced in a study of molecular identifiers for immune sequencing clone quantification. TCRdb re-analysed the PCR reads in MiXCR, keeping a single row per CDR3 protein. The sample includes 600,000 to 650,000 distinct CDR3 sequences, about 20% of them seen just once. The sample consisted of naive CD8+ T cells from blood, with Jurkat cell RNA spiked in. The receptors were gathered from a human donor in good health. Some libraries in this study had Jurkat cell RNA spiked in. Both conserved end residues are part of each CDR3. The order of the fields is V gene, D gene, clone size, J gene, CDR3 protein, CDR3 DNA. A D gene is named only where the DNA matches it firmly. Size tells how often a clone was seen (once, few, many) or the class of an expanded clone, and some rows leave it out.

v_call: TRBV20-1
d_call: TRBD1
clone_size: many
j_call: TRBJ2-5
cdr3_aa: CSARDSHQGAGETQYF
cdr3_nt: TGCAGTGCTAGAGATTCACACCAGGGGGCTGGAGAGACCCAGTACTTC

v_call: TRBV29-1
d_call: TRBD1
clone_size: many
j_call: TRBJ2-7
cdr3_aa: CSVQGQGDYEQYF
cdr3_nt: TGCAGCGTACAGGGACAGGGTGACTACGAGCAGTACTTC

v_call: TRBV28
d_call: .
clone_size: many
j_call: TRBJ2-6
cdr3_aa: CASAWGANVLTF
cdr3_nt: TGTGCCAGTGCTTGGGGGGCCAACGTCCTGACTTTC

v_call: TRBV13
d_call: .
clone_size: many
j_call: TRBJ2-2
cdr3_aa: CASSTTDTKIGELFF
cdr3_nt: TGTGCCAGCAGCACGACAGACACTAAAATCGGGGAGCTGTTTTTT

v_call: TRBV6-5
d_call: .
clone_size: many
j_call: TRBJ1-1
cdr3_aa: CASSRRREPDMNTEAFF
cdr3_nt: TGTGCCAGCAGTCGCAGACGGGAGCCCGATATGAACACTGAAGCTTTCTTT

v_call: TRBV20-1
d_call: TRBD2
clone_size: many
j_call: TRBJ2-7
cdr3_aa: CSARRTSGIDWQYF
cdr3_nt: TGCAGTGCTAGACGGACTAGCGGGATCGATTGGCAGTACTTC

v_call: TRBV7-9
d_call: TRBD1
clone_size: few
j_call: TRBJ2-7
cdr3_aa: CASSHDRVAYEQYF
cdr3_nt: TGTGCCAGCAGCCATGACAGGGTAGCCTACGAGCAGTACTTC

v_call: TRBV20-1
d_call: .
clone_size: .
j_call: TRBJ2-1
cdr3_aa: CSARIRITSYNEQFF
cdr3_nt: TGCAGTGCTAGAATCAGGATAACATCCTACAATGAGCAGTTCTTC

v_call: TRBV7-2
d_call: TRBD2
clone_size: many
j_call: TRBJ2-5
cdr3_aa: CASSLVASGAPHQETQYF
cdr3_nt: TGTGCCAGCAGCTTAGTGGCTAGCGGGGCGCCCCACCAAGAGACCCAGTACTTC

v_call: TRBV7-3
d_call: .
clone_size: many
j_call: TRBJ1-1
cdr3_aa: CASSPVGENTEAFF
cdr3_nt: TGTGCCAGCAGCCCCGTTGGAGAGAACACTGAAGCTTTCTTT

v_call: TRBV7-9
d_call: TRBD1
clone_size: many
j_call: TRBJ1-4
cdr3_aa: CASSLLDRGSGGEKLFF
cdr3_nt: TGTGCCAGCAGCTTACTGGACAGGGGAAGTGGAGGCGAAAAACTGTTTTTT

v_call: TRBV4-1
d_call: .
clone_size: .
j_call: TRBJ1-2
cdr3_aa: CASSQDYRSFNGYTF
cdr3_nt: TGCGCCAGCAGCCAAGATTACCGCTCTTTCAATGGCTACACCTTC

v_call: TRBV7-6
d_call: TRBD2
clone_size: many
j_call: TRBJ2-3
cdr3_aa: CASSARSGTSATKDTQYF
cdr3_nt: TGTGCCAGCAGCGCCCGTTCCGGGACTAGCGCCACTAAAGATACGCAGTATTTT

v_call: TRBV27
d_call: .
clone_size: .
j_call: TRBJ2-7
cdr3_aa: CASSPSVGQSYEQYF
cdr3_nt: TGTGCCAGCAGTCCCTCCGTGGGGCAGAGCTACGAGCAGTACTTC

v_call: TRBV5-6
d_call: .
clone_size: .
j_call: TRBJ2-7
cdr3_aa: CASSPARAPHEQCF
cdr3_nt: TGTGCCAGCAGCCCGGCCAGGGCTCCCCACGAGCAGTGCTTC

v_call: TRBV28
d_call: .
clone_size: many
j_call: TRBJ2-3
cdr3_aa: CASSFGRDTDTQYF
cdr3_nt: TGTGCCAGCAGTTTTGGCAGGGACACAGATACGCAGTATTTT

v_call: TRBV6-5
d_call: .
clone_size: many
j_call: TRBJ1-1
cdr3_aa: CASSYSEYSNTEAFF
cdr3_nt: TGTGCCAGCAGTTACTCGGAGTATTCCAACACTGAAGCTTTCTTT

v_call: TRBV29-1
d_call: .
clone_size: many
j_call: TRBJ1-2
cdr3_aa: CSVPTQGPYGYTF
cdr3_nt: TGCAGCGTCCCAACCCAGGGCCCCTATGGCTACACCTTC

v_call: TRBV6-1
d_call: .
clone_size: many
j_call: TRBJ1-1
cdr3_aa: CASSAADENTEAFF
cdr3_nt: TGTGCCAGCAGTGCGGCCGACGAGAACACTGAAGCTTTCTTT

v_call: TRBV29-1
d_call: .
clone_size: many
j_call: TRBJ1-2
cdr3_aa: CSVGTPKNYGYTF
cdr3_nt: TGCAGCGTCGGGACACCCAAAAACTATGGCTACACCTTC

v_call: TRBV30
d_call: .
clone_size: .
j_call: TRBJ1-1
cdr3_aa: CAWSVGINTEAFF
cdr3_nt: TGTGCCTGGAGTGTAGGGATAAACACTGAAGCTTTCTTT

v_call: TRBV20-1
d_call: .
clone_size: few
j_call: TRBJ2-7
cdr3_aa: CSASDSDSPGYYEQYF
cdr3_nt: TGCAGTGCTAGCGATTCGGACAGCCCGGGGTACTACGAGCAGTACTTC

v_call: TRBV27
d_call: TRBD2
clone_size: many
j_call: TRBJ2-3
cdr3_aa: CASSLRRGGLTDTQYF
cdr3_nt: TGTGCCAGCAGTTTAAGGCGCGGGGGGTTAACAGATACGCAGTATTTT

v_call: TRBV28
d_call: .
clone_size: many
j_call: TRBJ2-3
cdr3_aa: CASSPLDTDTQYF
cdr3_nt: TGTGCCAGCAGTCCCCTCGACACAGATACGCAGTATTTT

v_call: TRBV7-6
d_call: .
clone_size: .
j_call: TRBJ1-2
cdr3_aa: CASSPTEHYGYTF
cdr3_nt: TGTGCCAGCAGCCCCACAGAGCACTATGGCTACACCTTC

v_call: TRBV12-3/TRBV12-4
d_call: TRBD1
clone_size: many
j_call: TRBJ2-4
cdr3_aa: CASSTGGAKNIQYF
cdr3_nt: TGTGCCAGCAGCACAGGGGGGGCCAAAAACATTCAGTACTTC

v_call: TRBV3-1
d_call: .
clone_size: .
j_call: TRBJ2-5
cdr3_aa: CASSQGFLGQHQETQYF
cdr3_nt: TGTGCCAGCAGCCAAGGATTTTTAGGACAACACCAAGAGACCCAGTACTTC

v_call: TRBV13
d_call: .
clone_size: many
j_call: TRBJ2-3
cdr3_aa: CASSLPLGGLASTDTQYF
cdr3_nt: TGTGCCAGCAGCCTCCCCTTGGGGGGTCTAGCGAGCACAGATACGCAGTATTTT

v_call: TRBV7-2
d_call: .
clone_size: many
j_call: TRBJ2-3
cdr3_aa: CASSLVVASTDTQYF
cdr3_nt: TGTGCCAGCAGCTTAGTTGTCGCATCCACAGATACGCAGTATTTT

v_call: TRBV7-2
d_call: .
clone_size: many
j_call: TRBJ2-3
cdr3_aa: CASSLGAVKYF
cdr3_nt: TGTGCCAGCAGCTTAGGGGCAGTTAAGTATTTT

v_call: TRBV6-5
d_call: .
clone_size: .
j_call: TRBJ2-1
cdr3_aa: CASSYTESACNEQFF
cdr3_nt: TGTGCCAGCAGTTATACGGAAAGTGCCTGCAATGAGCAGTTCTTC

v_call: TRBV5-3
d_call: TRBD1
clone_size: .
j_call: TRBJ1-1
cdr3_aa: CASSQIPGQGDGTEAFF
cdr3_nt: TGTGCCAGCAGTCAAATTCCGGGACAGGGGGATGGTACTGAAGCTTTCTTT

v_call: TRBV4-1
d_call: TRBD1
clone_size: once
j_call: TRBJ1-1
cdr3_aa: CASSQQQGARTEAFF
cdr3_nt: TGCGCCAGCAGCCAACAACAGGGGGCGCGCACTGAAGCTTTCTTT

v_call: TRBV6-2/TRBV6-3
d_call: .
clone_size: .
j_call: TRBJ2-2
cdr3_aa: CASSYPTGELFF
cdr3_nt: TGTGCCAGCAGTTACCCGACCGGGGAGCTGTTTTTT

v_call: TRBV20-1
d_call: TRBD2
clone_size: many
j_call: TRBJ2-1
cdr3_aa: CSGTDSGYNEQFF
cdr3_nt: TGCAGTGGCACGGATAGCGGGTACAATGAGCAGTTCTTC

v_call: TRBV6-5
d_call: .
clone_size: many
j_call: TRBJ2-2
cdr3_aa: CASSYSRVTGELFF
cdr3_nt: TGTGCCAGCAGTTACTCGCGGGTAACCGGGGAGCTGTTTTTT

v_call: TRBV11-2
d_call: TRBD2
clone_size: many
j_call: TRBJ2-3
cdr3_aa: CASSLAPGTSATDTQYF
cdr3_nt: TGTGCCAGCAGCTTAGCCCCCGGGACTAGTGCCACAGATACGCAGTATTTT

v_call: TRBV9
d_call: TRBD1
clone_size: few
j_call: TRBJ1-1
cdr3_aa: CASSFGTGGTEAFF
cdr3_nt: TGTGCCAGCAGCTTTGGGACAGGGGGGACTGAAGCTTTCTTT

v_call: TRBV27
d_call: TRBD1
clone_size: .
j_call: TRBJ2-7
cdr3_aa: CASSFVGTGYEQYF
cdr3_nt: TGTGCCAGCAGTTTTGTTGGGACAGGCTACGAGCAGTACTTC

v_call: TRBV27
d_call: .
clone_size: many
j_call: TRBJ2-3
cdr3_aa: CASSLSSIPGDTQYF
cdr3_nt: TGTGCCAGCAGTTTATCGTCCATCCCGGGAGATACGCAGTATTTT